There are many counts of the clone carrying this T cell receptor beta chain. As yet, its antigen is unknown. The sample comes from a study of CD8 T cells in ankylosing spondylitis. The CDR3 is made up of 11 amino acids. The germline gives CDR1 DFQATT, CDR2 SNEGSKA (reference sequence). V gave up 5 bases and J gave up 11 bases; unmatched junction bases: 7. Overall study findings and caveats: Matched synovial fluid from ankylosing spondylitis patients was reported to be enriched for disease-linked clones.

TCRdb processed the 5' RACE reads anew with MiXCR; each CDR3 protein has one entry. The sample contains roughly 130,000 distinct CDR3 sequences, 8% to 9% of which appear only once. This TCR was sampled from a male donor with ankylosing spondylitis. What was sequenced was synovial fluid, either unsorted or a sorted T cell fraction (not recorded which). The chain combines TRBV20-1 with TRBJ2-3; 7 bases align to TRBD2. The CDR3: CSAERPGGQYF. CDR3 in DNA: TGCAGTGCTGAGCGTCCGGGGGGGCAGTATTTT.